This TCR beta chain comes out of a study of blood T cell repertoires in COVID-19. Overall study context: The United States, Italy and Spain provided the acute and convalescent COVID-19 samples.

Looked up from germline, CDR1 is GTSNPN and CDR2 is SVGIG (reference sequence). This CDR3 contains 16 residues. V was clipped by 1 base and J by 2 bases; unmatched bases: 8. Sequencing used immunoSEQ multiplex PCR; TCRdb keeps in-frame clones, though not all of them. The sample holds roughly 410,000 clones, around 91% seen once. The TCR was taken from a woman between 40 and 55 years old with COVID-19, enrolled during active disease. The material sequenced was peripheral blood. The chain uses TRBV30 and TRBJ2-5; 9 bases align to TRBD2. The CDR3 loop is CAWSGVLAGTQETQYF. CDR3 sequence (DNA): TGTGCCTGGAGTGGGGTCCTAGCGGGGACACAAGAGACCCAGTACTTC.